The 6 T cell receptor beta chains below come from one sample, sequenced in a study of cytomegalovirus exposure and HLA in healthy donors. 60 Vbeta and 13 Jbeta primers were used in PCR. Here immunoSEQ multiplex PCR was the method, and the copy in TCRdb shows in-frame clones only, minus some. This table holds hundreds of thousands of clones, around 84% found once. Sequences were obtained from PBMCs. These receptors originate from a girl aged 2 to 9 in good health and CMV-seronegative.

This chain joins TRBV5-6 and TRBJ1-2; D ambiguous. Per the germline V gene, CDR1 is SGHDT and CDR2 is YYEEEE. This CDR3 spans 13 amino acids. Deletions cut 4 bases from V and 12 bases from J, with 19 bases between. The chain's CDR3 is CASSPVSGPVDTF. The CDR3 DNA follows: TGTGCCAGCAGCCCTGTCTCTGGGCCGGTAGACACCTTC.

This chain connects TRBV27 to TRBJ1-3, with 8 bases that match TRBD1. The length of the CDR3 is 15 residues. Germline CDR1 is MNHEY and CDR2 is SMNVEV (reference sequence). V was clipped by 5 bases and J by 0 bases; unmatched bases: 3. CDR3 sequence (DNA): TGTGCCAGCAGTCGGACAGGGTTCTCTGGAAACACCATATATTTT. It specifies CASSRTGFSGNTIYF.

Turning to this clone: One end of the junction is discordant with germline, which a read error may explain. The chain uses TRBV7-9 and TRBJ2-1; 9 bases are shared with TRBD2. CDR1 and CDR2 from the germline V gene are SEHNR and FQNEAQ (reference sequence). This CDR3 is built from 16 residues. Written as DNA, the CDR3 is TGTTCCAGCAGCTTAGTAGGCGGGGGGGCAAGGAATGAGCAGTTCTTC. Translation gives CSSSLVGGGARNEQFF.

J is TRBJ1-1 and V is TRBV19; perhaps TRBD1 as D (5 bases). The germline V gene has CDR1 LNHDA and CDR2 SQIVND (reference sequence). V dropped 6 bases and J dropped 5 bases, with 13 bases sitting between them. CDR3 length equals 13 residues. The CDR3 here is CASSPDGGTEAFF. The DNA of the CDR3 is TGTGCCAGTAGCCCCGACGGGGGAACTGAAGCTTTCTTT.

On this clone itself: Other DNA sequences within the sample encode an identical CDR3. This sequence joins TRBV30 and TRBJ2-7; TRBD1 agrees at 7 bases. The CDR3 totals 12 residues. Germline V gives CDR1 GTSNPN, CDR2 SVGIG (reference sequence). V shed 2 bases, J shed 4 bases, and the junction held 2 bases outside the gene matches. The CDR3 DNA reads TGTGCCTGGAGTCGACAGGGTTACGAGCAGTACTTC. Its translation: CAWSRQGYEQYF.

The rearrangement uses TRBV4-1 and TRBJ2-7, with D possibly matching TRBD2 (6 bases). Germline assignment: CDR1 MGHRA and CDR2 YSYEKL. With 1 base removed from V and 3 bases from J, the gap between germline ends came to 13 bases. This CDR3 is 15 amino acids long. The CDR3 DNA follows: TGCGCCAGCAGCCAAGTCGGGGGTCCTCTCTACGAGCAGTACTTC. Protein sequence: CASSQVGGPLYEQYF.